The 14 T cell receptor beta chains reported below all come from one sample, sequenced in a study of cytomegalovirus exposure and HLA in healthy donors. Sequencing used immunoSEQ multiplex PCR; TCRdb keeps in-frame clones, though not all of them. This table has 160,000 or so clones, 70% to 90% appearing once. The sequenced sample consisted of PBMCs. The source of these receptors is a man aged 18 to 35 in good health and CMV-seronegative.

The chain carries TRBV28 and TRBJ2-7, with D possibly TRBD1 on 6 matching bases. Trimming shortened V by 8 bases and J by 5 bases, and 19 bases separated the two germline ends. Looked up from germline, CDR1 is MDHEN and CDR2 is SYDVKM. The CDR3 has 14 amino acids. The CDR3, as DNA: TGTGCCAGCGGGGGCGCCTTGGGCCTGGACGAGCAGTACTTC. Translation: CASGGALGLDEQYF.

This clone was detected only once. V usage is TRBV29-1 and J usage is TRBJ1-2; perhaps TRBD1 as D (5 bases). Germline V gene data show CDR1 as SQVTM and CDR2 as ANQGSEA. V lost 5 bases and J lost 8, with 12 bases in between. The CDR3 is 11 amino acids. In DNA, the CDR3 is TGCAGCGTTCAGGGCATAGGCGGCTACACCTTC. As protein: CSVQGIGGYTF.

In regard to this clone: One end of the junction is discordant with germline, which a read error may explain. The rearrangement links TRBV29-1 to TRBJ2-1; D not certain. In germline, CDR1 is SQVTM, CDR2 ANQGSEA. This CDR3 is built from 15 residues. For the CDR3, the DNA is TGCAGCGTTGCATTAGCCCAGCGTTCGTCCAATGAGCAGCTCTTC. This encodes CSVALAQRSSNEQLF.

This rearrangement joins TRBV18 to TRBJ2-3; a weak D match, TRBD2 (6 bases). The CDR3 has 14 amino acids. The V gene lost 3 bases and the J gene lost 6 bases, with 13 bases spanning the gap. In germline, CDR1 is KGHSH, CDR2 LQKENI. The CDR3 here is CASSPTIRGDTQYF. CDR3 nucleotide sequence: TGTGCCAGCTCACCCACCATACGGGGGGATACGCAGTATTTT. Drawing the rest from reference TRBV18 and TRBJ2-3, the complete variable domain is NAGVMQNPRHLVRRRGQEARLRCSPMKGHSHVYWYRQLPEEGLKFMVYLQKENIIDESGMPKERFSAEFPKEGPSILRIQQVVRGDSAAYFCASSPTIRGDTQYFGPGTRLTVL.

V is TRBV10-3 and J is TRBJ2-3, with TRBD1 as a possible D gene (6 bases). The germline CDR1 and CDR2 sequences are ENHRY and SYGVKD. V dropped 4 bases and J dropped 5 bases, with 10 bases sitting between them. This CDR3 is built from 13 residues. The DNA for the CDR3 is TGTGCCATCAGTGGTGGGACAAAAGATACGCAGTATTTT. This codes for CAISGGTKDTQYF.

This sequence joins TRBV29-1 and TRBJ1-1; D ambiguous. This CDR3 is built from 12 residues. With 5 bases removed from V and 5 bases from J, the gap between germline ends came to 12 bases. CDR1 is SQVTM and CDR2 is ANQGSEA in the germline V gene. The CDR3, as DNA: TGCAGCGTTACGAGCGCGGGAACTGAAGCTTTCTTT. This gives the protein CSVTSAGTEAFF.

The CDR3 spells CASSLTPADTEAFF. CDR3 nucleotides: TGTGCCAGCTCACTGACCCCCGCGGACACTGAAGCTTTCTTT. The V and J genes are TRBV18 and TRBJ1-1; no reliable D call. V was trimmed by 4 bases and J by 3 bases, leaving 12 bases between them. The germline CDR1 and CDR2 sequences are KGHSH and LQKENI. The CDR3 is 14 residues long. The full variable domain, rest sourced from reference TRBV18 and TRBJ1-1, is NAGVMQNPRHLVRRRGQEARLRCSPMKGHSHVYWYRQLPEEGLKFMVYLQKENIIDESGMPKERFSAEFPKEGPSILRIQQVVRGDSAAYFCASSLTPADTEAFFGQGTRLTVV.

This clone showed up just once. The chain has TRBV6-5 and TRBJ2-1; 8 bases are shared with TRBD2. Germline loops: CDR1 MNHEY, CDR2 SVGAGI. The CDR3 sequence is 15 residues long. V was pared by 4 bases and J by 8 bases, with 10 bases of the junction left unmatched. The chain's CDR3 is CASSSLTSVVHEQFF. In nucleotides, the CDR3 is TGTGCCAGCAGTTCCCTGACTAGCGTAGTCCATGAGCAGTTCTTC.

The chain is built from TRBV7-2 and TRBJ1-2; 7 nucleotides align to TRBD1. CDR3 length: 15 amino acids. V lost 5 bases to trimming and J lost 1 base; unmatched junction nucleotides: 7. Germline CDR1 is SGHTA and CDR2 is FQGNSA. CDR3 nucleotides: TGTGCCAGCAGCCCTCAGACAGGGCGTAACTATGGCTACACCTTC. Translation: CASSPQTGRNYGYTF.

The V gene is TRBV4-2, the J gene TRBJ2-1, with D possibly TRBD2 on 5 matching bases. This CDR3 region has 15 residues. Germline CDR1 reads LGHNA; CDR2 reads YNFKEQ. V was clipped by 3 bases and J by 6 bases, with 15 bases between them. CDR3 in amino acids: CASSQEVVSGNEQFF. CDR3 DNA: TGTGCCAGCAGCCAGGAGGTTGTAAGTGGCAATGAGCAGTTCTTC.

The V and J genes are TRBV19 and TRBJ2-1; no firm D call. Germline assignment: CDR1 LNHDA and CDR2 SQIVND (reference sequence). V was cut by 7 bases and J by 3 bases, with 13 bases left in between. This CDR3 comprises 14 residues. The DNA of the CDR3 is TGTGCCAGTATAGGTCCCGGAGACTACAATGAGCAGTTCTTC. This codes for CASIGPGDYNEQFF.

The chain couples TRBV7-9 to TRBJ2-5; D possibly corresponds to TRBD1 (6 bases). Trimming shortened V by 5 bases and J by 3 bases, and 19 bases separated the two germline ends. CDR1 and CDR2 (germline): SEHNR, FQNEAQ (reference sequence). CDR3 length: 16 amino acids. CDR3 sequence reads: CASSPPGQTGKETQYF. The CDR3 DNA follows: TGTGCCAGCAGCCCCCCGGGACAAACGGGGAAAGAGACCCAGTACTTC. Variable domain in full (rest from reference TRBV7-9 and TRBJ2-5): DTGVSQNPRHKITKRGQNVTFRCDPISEHNRLYWYRQTLGQGPEFLTYFQNEAQLEKSRLLSDRFSAERPKGSFSTLEIQRTEQGDSAMYLCASSPPGQTGKETQYFGPGTRLLVL.

This clone was counted a single time. For the CDR3, the DNA is TGTGCCAGCAGCGTAGGAGCGGGAGCCCCGAACCCCTACGAGCAGTACTTC. It encodes CASSVGAGAPNPYEQYF. The chain uses TRBV9 and TRBJ2-7, with TRBD2 matching over 8 bases. Germline loops: CDR1 SGDLS, CDR2 YYNGEE. The V segment lost 0 bases and the J segment 2 bases; nucleotides outside the gene matches: 10. CDR3 size: 17 residues. Full variable domain (remainder filled in from reference TRBV9 and TRBJ2-7): DSGVTQTPKHLITATGQRVTLRCSPRSGDLSVYWYQQSLDQGLQFLIQYYNGEERAKGNILERFSAQQFPDLHSELNLSSLELGDSALYFCASSVGAGAPNPYEQYFGPGTRLTVT.

The J gene is TRBJ2-4, the V gene TRBV4-3; 7 nucleotides agree with TRBD1. Germline trimming cut 5 bases from V and 2 bases from J; bases unmatched to any gene: 6. The CDR3 runs to 15 residues. The germline CDR1 and CDR2 sequences are LGHNA and YSLEER. The CDR3 region is CASSRVTGSKNIQYF. CDR3 coding DNA: TGCGCCAGCAGCAGAGTGACAGGGTCCAAAAACATTCAGTACTTC.